This T cell receptor (beta chain) comes out of a study of shared clonotypes between healthy human individuals. On the study more broadly: With ages of 18 to 49, the donors were two women and a few men. Broader study findings: Relative to clonotypes present in all four donors, those not shared had lower generation probabilities.

As to this clone: Its antigen is not known.

How the authors handled the data: From ImmunoSEQ came sequences covering only the junction and carrying no quality scores, so filtering differed. This table comes from immunoSEQ multiplex PCR, and its TCRdb copy is limited to in-frame clones, with some not included. The DNA gave D and trimming, while V, J and clone size come from that table. The table has 550,000 to 700,000 clones, 60% to 75% seen once. This CDR3 comprises 14 residues. The germline gives CDR1 MGHRA, CDR2 YSYEKL. With V trimmed by 2 bases and J by 4 bases, 3 bases remained unmatched. The receptor was derived from a woman aged 25 to 39 in good health. The chain links TRBV4-1 to TRBJ1-2, with 8 bases that match TRBD1. Sequencing was carried out using memory CD4+ T cells sorted from blood. The subset denotes: CD45RA-negative fraction. The CDR3 nucleotides are TGCGCCAGCAGCCAATATGGACAGGGCTATGGCTACACCTTC. It codes for CASSQYGQGYGYTF.